This TCR beta chain derives from a study of blood T cell repertoires in COVID-19 (TCRdb year 2020). Context from the whole study: Samples from collaborators originated in the United States, Italy and Spain and spanned both the acute and convalescent phases of COVID-19. The prospective study material was composed of cDNA or gDNA derived from T cells, B-cell-depleted T cells, or PBMCs. Subjects who had been exposed to COVID-19, were actively infected with it, or had recovered from it provided the deeply sampled blood TCRbeta repertoires that made up the dataset. The repertoires were made available in a free public database intended to serve as a resource for research on the immune response to SARS-CoV-2. Samples came from the ongoing ImmuneRACE study (first 160 participants) plus 1,254 subjects from 6 global collaborators. Nearly every sample came with metadata listing a de-identified subject ID, COVID-19 status, age in years and sex. Where available, HLA class I and class II types were obtained from metadata supplied by the sample provider rather than from assay-based typing.

Samples from volunteer blood donors who had recovered from COVID-19 were contributed by a second Seattle source. Whole blood was collected in K2EDTA tubes by collaborating institutions according to the institutions' own protocols. For TCRbeta analysis, collaborator samples were shipped as frozen whole blood, as isolated PBMCs, or as DNA extracted from either sample type. Reading from cysteine to phenylalanine, the CDR3 counts 12 amino acids. Just the 36-base CDR3 DNA is kept, in frame starting at base 1. CDR1 ENHRY and CDR2 SYGVKD are derived from the germline V gene. Trimming costs V 3 bases and J 10 bases, and their ends lie 10 bases apart. The immunoSEQ Assay, a bias-controlled multiplex PCR, was used to amplify TCRbeta CDR3 regions from genomic DNA. Per the authors' processing: The number of nucleated cells in each sample was estimated by amplification of reference gene primers within the assay. To quantify the absolute abundance of each unique TCRbeta CDR3 rearrangement, sequence reads were collapsed and filtered. Productive Simpson clonality was computed per sample as the square root of Simpson's diversity index over productive rearrangements. Here the immuneACCESS table is served through TCRdb, limited to in-frame sequences with V and J called. Missing clones are a known gap in these copies; in checked studies unresolved V genes cover under half, and the rest lacks a known reason. V and J calls and clone size are those listed in that table; D and trimming were worked out from the DNA. The sample profile shows 110,000 or so clones; 88% of them were found once. The ten largest clones represent roughly 8.1% of the sample.

Findings and caveats that apply to the study as a whole: How much clinical and demographic metadata was included differed by source and by participant, and the metadata was provided uncurated.

Comment on this clone: No antigen is known for it. No quality values exist for individual bases; no much larger clone is one base distant.

The sequence derives from a woman in her 70s who had recovered from COVID-19. Sequenced input: peripheral blood. Here the chain combines TRBV10-3 and TRBJ2-1; TRBD1 is possibly the D segment (6 matching bases). The DNA reads TGTGCCATCAGTGAAAAGGGGACAGAGCAGTTCTTC. Translated, it gives CAISEKGTEQFF.